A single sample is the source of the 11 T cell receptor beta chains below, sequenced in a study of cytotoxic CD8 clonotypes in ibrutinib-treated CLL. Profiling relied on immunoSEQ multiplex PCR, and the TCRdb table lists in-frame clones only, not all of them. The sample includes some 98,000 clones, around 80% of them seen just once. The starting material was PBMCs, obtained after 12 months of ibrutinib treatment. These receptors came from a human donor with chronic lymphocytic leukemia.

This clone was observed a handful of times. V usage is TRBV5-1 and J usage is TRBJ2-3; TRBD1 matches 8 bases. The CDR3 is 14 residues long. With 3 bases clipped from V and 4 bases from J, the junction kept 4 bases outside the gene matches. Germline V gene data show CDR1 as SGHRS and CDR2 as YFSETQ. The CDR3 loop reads CASSWGQVADTQYF. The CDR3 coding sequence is TGCGCCAGCAGCTGGGGACAGGTCGCAGATACGCAGTATTTT.

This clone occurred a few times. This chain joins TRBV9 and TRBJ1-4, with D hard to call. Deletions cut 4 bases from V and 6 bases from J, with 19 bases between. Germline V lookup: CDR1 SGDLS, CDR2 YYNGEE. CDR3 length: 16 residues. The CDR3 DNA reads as TGTGCCAGCAGCAGGGCAGGCGGTGGGGAAGATGAAAAACTGTTTTTT. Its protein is CASSRAGGGEDEKLFF.

The CDR3 sequence is CASSPERGGGTEAFF. The DNA of the CDR3 is TGCGCCAGCAGCCCAGAACGGGGGGGTGGCACTGAAGCTTTCTTT. The chain employs TRBV5-1 and TRBJ1-1; maybe TRBD1 (5 bases). Trimming took off 4 bases at V and 4 bases at J, with 17 bases between the two ends. The length of the CDR3 is 15 residues. Germline values: CDR1 SGHRS, CDR2 YFSETQ.

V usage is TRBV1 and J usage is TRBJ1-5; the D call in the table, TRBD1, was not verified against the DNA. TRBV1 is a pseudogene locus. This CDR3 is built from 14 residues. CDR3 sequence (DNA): TGCACCAGCAGCCAAGGCACGCAGAATCAGCCCCAGCATTTT. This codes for CTSSQGTQNQPQHF.

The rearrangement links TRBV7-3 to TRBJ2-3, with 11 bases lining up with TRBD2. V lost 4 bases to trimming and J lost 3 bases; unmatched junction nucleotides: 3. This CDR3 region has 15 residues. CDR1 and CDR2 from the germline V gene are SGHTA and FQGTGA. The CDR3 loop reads CASSSRLAGTDTQYF. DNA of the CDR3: TGTGCCAGCAGCTCAAGACTAGCGGGAACAGATACGCAGTATTTT.

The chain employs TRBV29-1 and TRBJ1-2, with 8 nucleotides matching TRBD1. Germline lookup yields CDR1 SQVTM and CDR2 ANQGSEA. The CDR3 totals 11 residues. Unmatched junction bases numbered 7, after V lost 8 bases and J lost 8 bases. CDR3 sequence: CSIGGQGGYTF. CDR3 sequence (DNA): TGCAGCATCGGAGGACAGGGCGGCTACACCTTC.

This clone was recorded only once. The CDR3 DNA sequence: TGCGCCAGCAGTCAGGACCTGAGGGAGCCCCAGCATTTT. Translating it yields CASSQDLREPQHF. The chain uses TRBV4-1 and TRBJ1-5, with D unresolved. Germline V gives CDR1 MGHRA, CDR2 YSYEKL. V was trimmed by 6 bases and J by 8 bases, leaving 14 bases between them. The CDR3 runs to 13 residues.

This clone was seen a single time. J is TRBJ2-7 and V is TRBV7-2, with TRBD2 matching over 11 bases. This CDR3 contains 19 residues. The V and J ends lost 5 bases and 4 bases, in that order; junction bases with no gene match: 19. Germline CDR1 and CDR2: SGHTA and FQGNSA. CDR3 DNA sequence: TGTGCCAGCAGCCCTAGATATACTAGCGGGGGTGTCCCCAAATACGAGCAGTACTTC. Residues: CASSPRYTSGGVPKYEQYF.

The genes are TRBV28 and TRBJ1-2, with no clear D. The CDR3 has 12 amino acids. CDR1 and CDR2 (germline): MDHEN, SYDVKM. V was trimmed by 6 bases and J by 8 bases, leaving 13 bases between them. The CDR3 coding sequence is TGTGCCAGCAGCCGATCCAATTGGGGCTACACCTTC. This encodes CASSRSNWGYTF.

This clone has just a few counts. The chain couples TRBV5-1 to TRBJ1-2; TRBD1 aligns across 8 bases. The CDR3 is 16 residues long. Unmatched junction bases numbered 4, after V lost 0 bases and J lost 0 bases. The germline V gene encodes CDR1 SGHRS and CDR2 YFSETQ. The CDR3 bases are TGCGCCAGCAGCTTGGGTTCGACAGGGGCTAACTATGGCTACACCTTC. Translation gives CASSLGSTGANYGYTF.

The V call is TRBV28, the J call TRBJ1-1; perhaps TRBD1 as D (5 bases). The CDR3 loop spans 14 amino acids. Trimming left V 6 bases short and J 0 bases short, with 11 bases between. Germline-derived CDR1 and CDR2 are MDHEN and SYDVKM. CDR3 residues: CASRGGAMNTEAFF. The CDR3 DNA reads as TGTGCCAGCAGAGGAGGGGCCATGAACACTGAAGCTTTCTTT.